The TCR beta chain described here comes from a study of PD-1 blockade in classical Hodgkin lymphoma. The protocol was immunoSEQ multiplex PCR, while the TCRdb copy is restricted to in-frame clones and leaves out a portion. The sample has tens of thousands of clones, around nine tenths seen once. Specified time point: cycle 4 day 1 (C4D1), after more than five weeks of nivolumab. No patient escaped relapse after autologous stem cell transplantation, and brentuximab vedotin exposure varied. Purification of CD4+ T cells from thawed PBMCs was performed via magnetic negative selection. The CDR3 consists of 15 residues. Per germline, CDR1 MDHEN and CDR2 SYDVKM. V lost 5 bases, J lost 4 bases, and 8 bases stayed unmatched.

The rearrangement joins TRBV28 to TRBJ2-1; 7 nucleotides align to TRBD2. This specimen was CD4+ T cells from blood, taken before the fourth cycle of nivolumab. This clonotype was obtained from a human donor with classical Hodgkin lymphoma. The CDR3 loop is CASSPASGPYNEQFF. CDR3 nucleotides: TGTGCCAGCAGTCCTGCTAGCGGACCTTACAATGAGCAGTTCTTC.